A selection of T cell receptor beta chains follows, all from one sample in a study of blood T cell repertoires in COVID-19. Sequencing used immunoSEQ multiplex PCR; TCRdb keeps in-frame clones, though not all of them. The table shows approximately 60,000 clones, with approximately 79% occurring only once. Sequenced sample: peripheral blood. The receptors were gathered from a man in his 60s with acute or convalescent COVID-19. The CDR3 runs from the conserved cysteine through the conserved F or W. D genes are given only for firm matches. The size field is filled for only some rows; it gives once, few, many or a size class.

D: TRBD1
size: .
J: TRBJ1-5
V: TRBV18
DNA: TGTGCCAGCTCCATCGGGACAGGGGATCAGCCCCAGCATTTT
CDR3: CASSIGTGDQPQHF

D: TRBD1
size: few
J: TRBJ1-1
V: TRBV6-6
DNA: TGTGCCAGCAGTGAGCCCCTGACAGGGCAGGGAGAAGCTTTCTTT
CDR3: CASSEPLTGQGEAFF

D: TRBD2
size: few
J: TRBJ2-2
V: TRBV7-2
DNA: TGTGCCAGCAGCTCCCCGGGGGGGGTCTGGAACACCGGGGAGCTGTTTTTT
CDR3: CASSSPGGVWNTGELFF

D: .
size: .
J: TRBJ1-3
V: TRBV11-3
DNA: TGTGCCAGCAGCGAACGTAAACTTGACAGGTCTTATTTAGGAAACACCATATATTTT
CDR3: CASSERKLDRSYLGNTIYF

D: .
size: .
J: TRBJ2-6
V: TRBV27
DNA: TGTGCCAGCAGTTCAGTGCTCTCTGGGGCCAACGTCCTGACTTTC
CDR3: CASSSVLSGANVLTF

D: .
size: .
J: TRBJ2-1
V: TRBV5-1
DNA: TGCGCCAGCAGCTTGGGGACTTACGATGAGCAGTTCTTC
CDR3: CASSLGTYDEQFF

D: .
size: few
J: TRBJ2-5
V: TRBV7-2
DNA: TGTGCCAGCAAGATCGCTCCGGGGGGCGCGGAGACCCAGTACTTC
CDR3: CASKIAPGGAETQYF

D: .
size: .
J: TRBJ1-2
V: TRBV6-5
DNA: TGTGCCAGCAGGACCAGGACAGATTCCTATGGCTACACCTTC
CDR3: CASRTRTDSYGYTF

D: .
size: few
J: TRBJ1-6
V: TRBV7-2
DNA: TGTGCCAGCAGCATTGACAGGAATTCACCCCTCCACTTT
CDR3: CASSIDRNSPLHF

D: .
size: .
J: TRBJ1-5
V: TRBV27
DNA: TGTGCCAGCAGGTCGGGGTTTCAGCCCCAGCATTTT
CDR3: CASRSGFQPQHF

D: TRBD1
size: .
J: TRBJ2-3
V: TRBV7-2
DNA: TGTGCCAGCAGCGGACAGGGGAGGGCAGATACGCAGTATTTT
CDR3: CASSGQGRADTQYF

D: TRBD1
size: few
J: TRBJ1-2
V: TRBV18
DNA: TGTGCCAGCTCACTACAGGGGTCCGATGGCTACACCTTC
CDR3: CASSLQGSDGYTF

D: TRBD1
size: .
J: TRBJ1-2
V: TRBV19
DNA: TGTGCCAGTAGTATCCGCCGACCAGGGGGGAATGGCTACACCTTC
CDR3: CASSIRRPGGNGYTF

D: .
size: .
J: TRBJ2-1
V: TRBV6-2/TRBV6-3
DNA: TGTGCCAGCAGCTCCGGGTCCCCCTACAATGAGCAGTTCTTC
CDR3: CASSSGSPYNEQFF

D: TRBD1
size: .
J: TRBJ2-2
V: TRBV30
DNA: TGTGCCTGGAGTGATACCGGGACAGGGATGGCTGTGGAGCTGTTTTTT
CDR3: CAWSDTGTGMAVELFF

D: .
size: .
J: TRBJ2-6
V: TRBV30
DNA: TGTGCCTGGAGTACAGGGTCTGGGGCCAACGTCCTGACTTTC
CDR3: CAWSTGSGANVLTF

D: .
size: .
J: TRBJ1-1
V: TRBV7-9
DNA: TGTGCCAGCAGCCCTCAGGGCCCCCTTGACTTT
CDR3: CASSPQGPLDF

D: TRBD2
size: .
J: TRBJ2-1
V: TRBV5-1
DNA: TGCGCCAGCAGCCTATCGACTAGCGGGGGGCTCAATGAGCAGTTCTTC
CDR3: CASSLSTSGGLNEQFF

D: TRBD2
size: .
J: TRBJ2-5
V: TRBV30
DNA: TGTGCCTGGAGTGGGGGGACTAGCGGGTACCAAGAGACCCAGTACTTC
CDR3: CAWSGGTSGYQETQYF

D: .
size: once
J: TRBJ1-2
V: TRBV28
DNA: TGTGCCAGCAGGCCCATGTCCCGACAGAGGGGAGGTGGCTACACCTTC
CDR3: CASRPMSRQRGGGYTF

D: .
size: .
J: TRBJ2-3
V: TRBV2
DNA: TGTGCCAGCAGGGAGGGGGGGCAGTATGCAGATACGCAGTATTTT
CDR3: CASREGGQYADTQYF

D: TRBD1
size: .
J: TRBJ1-4
V: TRBV19
DNA: TGTGCCAGCCGAGAACAGGGGCATGAAAAACTGTTTTTT
CDR3: CASREQGHEKLFF

D: .
size: .
J: TRBJ1-5
V: TRBV5-4
DNA: TGTGCCAGCAGCTTGGATCTGTCCAATCAGCCCCAGCATTTT
CDR3: CASSLDLSNQPQHF

D: .
size: .
J: TRBJ1-1
V: TRBV13
DNA: TGTGCCAGCAGCCCCCCCGTCCCTATGAACACTGAAGCTTTCTTT
CDR3: CASSPPVPMNTEAFF

D: TRBD1
size: .
J: TRBJ2-7
V: TRBV9
DNA: TGTGCCAGCAGCGTGTGGACAGGGTCCGAGCAGTACTTC
CDR3: CASSVWTGSEQYF

D: TRBD1
size: .
J: TRBJ2-2
V: TRBV5-1
DNA: TGCGCCAGCAGCTTGGGACAGGGGACTAACACCGGGGAGCTGTTTTTT
CDR3: CASSLGQGTNTGELFF

D: .
size: few
J: TRBJ2-2
V: TRBV18
DNA: TGTGCCAGCTCACCAATGAGCACCGGGGAGCTGTTTTTT
CDR3: CASSPMSTGELFF

D: TRBD1
size: .
J: TRBJ1-5
V: TRBV4-1
DNA: TGCGCCAGCAGCCACCCGGACAGGGCTGATCAGCCCCAGCATTTT
CDR3: CASSHPDRADQPQHF

D: TRBD2
size: .
J: TRBJ2-1
V: TRBV4-1
DNA: TGCGCCAGCAGCCAACCTACCCGGCTAGCGGGGGACAACAATGAGCAGTTCTTC
CDR3: CASSQPTRLAGDNNEQFF

D: .
size: .
J: TRBJ2-5
V: TRBV24-1
DNA: TGTGCCACCAACCGGGGTCCTACCTTAGAGACCCAGTACTTC
CDR3: CATNRGPTLETQYF

D: TRBD1
size: .
J: TRBJ2-3
V: TRBV11-2
DNA: TGTGCCAGCAGCTTAGCCCGGACAGGGCCTAGCACAGATACGCAGTATTTT
CDR3: CASSLARTGPSTDTQYF

D: .
size: .
J: TRBJ1-3
V: TRBV29-1
DNA: TGCAGCGTTCACGCAGGGGGAAACACCATATATTTT
CDR3: CSVHAGGNTIYF

D: TRBD1
size: once
J: TRBJ1-2
V: TRBV5-5
DNA: TGTGCCAGCAGCAGAGACAGGGGATCTAACTATGGCTACACCTTC
CDR3: CASSRDRGSNYGYTF

D: .
size: .
J: TRBJ1-2
V: TRBV5-1
DNA: TGCGCCAGCAGCTTGGCCCCGGACTCGTCGGGCTATGGCTACACCTTC
CDR3: CASSLAPDSSGYGYTF

D: .
size: .
J: TRBJ2-2
V: TRBV12-5
DNA: TGTGCTAGTGGTTTGGTAGGAGGAGGGACCGGGGAGCTGTTTTTT
CDR3: CASGLVGGGTGELFF

D: .
size: many
J: TRBJ1-5
V: TRBV12-3/TRBV12-4
DNA: TGTGCCAGCAGCGGTGCAAATCAGCCCCAGCATTTT
CDR3: CASSGANQPQHF

D: TRBD1
size: .
J: TRBJ2-2
V: TRBV24-1
DNA: TGTGCCACCGGTCCACGGACAGGGTATACCGGGGAGCTGTTTTTT
CDR3: CATGPRTGYTGELFF

D: TRBD2
size: .
J: TRBJ2-2
V: TRBV4-2
DNA: TGTGCCAGCAGCCAAGCTAGCGGTTCGAACACCGGGGAGCTGTTTTTT
CDR3: CASSQASGSNTGELFF

D: .
size: few
J: TRBJ2-7
V: TRBV30
DNA: TGTGCCTGGAGGAGGGACACCTACGAGCAGTACTTC
CDR3: CAWRRDTYEQYF

D: TRBD2
size: once
J: TRBJ2-7
V: TRBV19
DNA: TGTGCCAGTAAGAGGAGCGGGGGGAGCTCCTACGAGCAGTACTTC
CDR3: CASKRSGGSSYEQYF

D: .
size: .
J: TRBJ2-3
V: TRBV7-9
DNA: TGTGCCAGCAGCTTCTCGGTCCCCTCGGATACGCAGTATTTT
CDR3: CASSFSVPSDTQYF

D: .
size: few
J: TRBJ2-3
V: TRBV10-2
DNA: TGCGCCAGCAGTGATTTGAGAGAGGGCACAGATACGCAGTATTTT
CDR3: CASSDLREGTDTQYF

D: .
size: .
J: TRBJ1-5
V: TRBV6-2/TRBV6-3
DNA: TGTGCCAGCAGTCCCCCAGGGAATCAGCCCCAGCATTTT
CDR3: CASSPPGNQPQHF

D: .
size: .
J: TRBJ2-3
V: TRBV11-2
DNA: TGTGCCAGCAGCCCCGGGGGAATCAGGGATACGCAGTATTTT
CDR3: CASSPGGIRDTQYF

D: TRBD2
size: .
J: TRBJ2-7
V: TRBV19
DNA: TGTGCCAGTAGTAGTGCGGGGGGGCCTGTAGGAGAGCAGTACTTC
CDR3: CASSSAGGPVGEQYF

D: .
size: few
J: TRBJ2-7
V: TRBV24-1
DNA: TGTGCCACCAGTGAGGTGGCGGACAAGAAATACGAGCAGTACTTC
CDR3: CATSEVADKKYEQYF

D: .
size: .
J: TRBJ2-2
V: TRBV6-5
DNA: TGTGCCAGCAGTTACTCAGGGGAGAACACCGGGGAGCTGTTTTTT
CDR3: CASSYSGENTGELFF

D: TRBD1
size: .
J: TRBJ1-2
V: TRBV7-3
DNA: TGTGCCAGCAGCTTAGGAGGGGGCGCTGACTATGGCTACACCTTC
CDR3: CASSLGGGADYGYTF

D: .
size: .
J: TRBJ2-1
V: TRBV5-1
DNA: TGCGCCAGCAGCTCACCTGAGGAGGATGAGCAGTTCTTC
CDR3: CASSSPEEDEQFF

D: TRBD1
size: .
J: TRBJ2-2
V: TRBV18
DNA: TGTGCCAGCTCCCTCGGGGCAGGGGGCCGAAACACCGGGGAGCTGTTTTTT
CDR3: CASSLGAGGRNTGELFF

D: .
size: .
J: TRBJ2-1
V: TRBV7-2
DNA: TGTGCCAGCAGCCGGACAAGGAATTGGGATGAGCAGTTCTTC
CDR3: CASSRTRNWDEQFF

D: .
size: few
J: TRBJ2-1
V: TRBV12-3/TRBV12-4
DNA: TGTGCCAGCAGGACCAACTACAATGCGCAGTTCTTC
CDR3: CASRTNYNAQFF